This T cell receptor (beta chain) is drawn from a study of cytomegalovirus exposure and HLA in healthy donors. 60 Vbeta and 13 Jbeta primers were used in PCR. TCRdb's copy holds only in-frame clones and misses some; the assay was immunoSEQ multiplex PCR. The sample consists of 180,000 or so clones, roughly 87% of them appearing once. The CDR3 sequence is 13 residues long. Trimming cost V 5 bases and J 12 bases; bases outside gene matches: 12. Germline lookup yields CDR1 SGHTA and CDR2 FQGNSA. V gene TRBV7-2 combines with J gene TRBJ2-5, with 7 positions matching TRBD1. Input material: PBMCs. The receptor was isolated from a middle-aged man in good health and CMV-seronegative. This CDR3 reads CASSPSRQGREYF. CDR3 nucleotides: TGTGCCAGCAGCCCCTCAAGACAGGGTCGAGAGTACTTC.